This T cell receptor beta chain was found in a study of T cells in Graves' hyperthyroidism and ophthalmopathy. Overall study findings and caveats: Blood also showed most of the thyroid clonotypes that were expanded above 0.001. The model forecast ophthalmopathy, anticipating it by a median approximately 6.2 months before onset.

RNA transcripts provided the source from which TCR beta CDR3 regions were amplified. The HTBI primer set was used in a first-round RT-PCR of the TCR CDR3. TCRdb recomputed calls from the multiplex PCR reads with MiXCR, one row per CDR3 protein. Of roughly 530,000 distinct CDR3 sequences listed, 17% are singletons. The CDR3 is 15 amino acids. Germline assignment: CDR1 SGHRS and CDR2 YFSETQ. Between the trimmed V and J ends, which lost 0 bases and 5 bases, there was a span of 14 bases. This clonotype was counted only a few times. Its antigen is not identified. The V gene is TRBV5-1, the J gene TRBJ2-5; D may correspond to TRBD1 or TRBD2 (7 bases each). Sequencing used blood. The source is a woman younger than 35 with Graves' ophthalmopathy. CDR3 DNA sequence: TGCGCCAGCAGCTTGGAGAGGGGGCGGGAGGAGACCCAGTACTTC. Protein sequence: CASSLERGREETQYF.